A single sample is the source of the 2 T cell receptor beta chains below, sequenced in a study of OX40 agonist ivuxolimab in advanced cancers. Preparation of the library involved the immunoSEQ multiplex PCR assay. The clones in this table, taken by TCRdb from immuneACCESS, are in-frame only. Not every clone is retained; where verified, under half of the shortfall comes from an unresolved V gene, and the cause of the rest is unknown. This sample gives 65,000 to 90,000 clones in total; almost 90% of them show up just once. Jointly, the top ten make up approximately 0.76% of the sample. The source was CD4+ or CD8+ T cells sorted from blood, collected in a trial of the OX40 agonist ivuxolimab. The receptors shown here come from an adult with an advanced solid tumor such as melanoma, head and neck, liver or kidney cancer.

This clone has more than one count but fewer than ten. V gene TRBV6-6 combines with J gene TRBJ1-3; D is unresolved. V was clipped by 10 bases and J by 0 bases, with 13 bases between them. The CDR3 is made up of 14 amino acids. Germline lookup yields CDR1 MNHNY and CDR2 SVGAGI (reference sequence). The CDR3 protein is CATRNDLSGNTIYF. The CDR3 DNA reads TGTGCCACCCGTAACGATCTCTCTGGAAACACCATATATTTT.

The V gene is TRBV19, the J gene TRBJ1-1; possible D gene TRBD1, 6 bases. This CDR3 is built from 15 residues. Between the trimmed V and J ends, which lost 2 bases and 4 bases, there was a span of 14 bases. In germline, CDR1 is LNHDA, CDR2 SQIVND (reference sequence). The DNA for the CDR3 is TGTGCCAGTAGTATAACGAGCAGGGGACGCACTGAAGCTTTCTTT. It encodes CASSITSRGRTEAFF.